This TCR beta chain appears in the sequencing data of a study of Ad26.COV2.S vaccination and SARS-CoV-2 variants. Study summary: Intramuscular Ad26.COV2.S doses were given once or twice, 56 days apart.

Noted treatment: roughly 18 received Ad26.COV2.S at low or high dose, single or two shots; about 5 received placebo; per-sample allocation not given. Sampling occurred on day 63 after the first vaccine or placebo injection. This clone appeared a few times. What it binds is unknown. Between the trimmed V and J ends, which lost 0 bases and 7 bases, there was a span of 13 bases. CDR3 length equals 15 residues. Germline CDR1 is SGHTA and CDR2 is FQGTGA. Broader study findings: Vaccine recipients surpassed placebo recipients in spike-specific TCR breadth. Vaccinees and placebo recipients showed similar non-spike TCR breadth. Measurements of TCR breadth and depth may have given underestimates of the total T cell responses.

The assay was immunoSEQ multiplex PCR, and TCRdb's table has in-frame clones only and misses some. The sample includes about 420,000 clones, roughly 90% of them seen just once. This chain links TRBV7-3 with TRBJ1-5; D perhaps matches TRBD1 (5 bases). The origin of this receptor is a person aged 18-65 years who received the Ad26.COV2.S COVID-19 vaccine or a placebo. This sample comprised peripheral blood, obtained in a trial of Ad26.COV2.S vaccine versus placebo. CDR3 residues: CASSLTGGGEQPQHF. DNA for the CDR3: TGTGCCAGCAGCTTAACGGGAGGAGGGGAACAGCCCCAGCATTTT.